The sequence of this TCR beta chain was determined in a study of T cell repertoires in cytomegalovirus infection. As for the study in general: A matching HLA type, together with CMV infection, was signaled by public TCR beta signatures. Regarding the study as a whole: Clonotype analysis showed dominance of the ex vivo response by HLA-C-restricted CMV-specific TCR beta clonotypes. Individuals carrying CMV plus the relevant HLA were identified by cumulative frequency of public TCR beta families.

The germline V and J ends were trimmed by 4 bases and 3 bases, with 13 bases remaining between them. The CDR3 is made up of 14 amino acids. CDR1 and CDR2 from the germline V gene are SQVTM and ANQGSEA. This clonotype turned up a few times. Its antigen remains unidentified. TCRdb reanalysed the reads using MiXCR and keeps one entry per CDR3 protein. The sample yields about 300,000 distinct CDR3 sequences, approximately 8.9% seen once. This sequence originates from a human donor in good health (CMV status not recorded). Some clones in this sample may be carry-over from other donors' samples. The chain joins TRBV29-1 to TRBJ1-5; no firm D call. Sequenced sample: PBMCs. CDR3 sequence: CSVVEGTNNQPQHF. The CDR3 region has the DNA TGCAGCGTTGTTGAGGGCACTAACAATCAGCCCCAGCATTTT.